The T cell receptor (beta chain) described here comes from a study of blood T cell repertoires in COVID-19. Background on the study: The United States, Italy and Spain provided the acute and convalescent COVID-19 samples. T cells, B-cell-depleted T cells, or PBMCs provided the cDNA or gDNA that served as material.

Here immunoSEQ multiplex PCR was the method, and the copy in TCRdb shows in-frame clones only, minus some. Altogether about 140,000 clones are present, under 90% being singletons, with the ten largest covering 8.8%. The CDR3 has 14 residues. Germline trimming cut 2 bases from V and 8 bases from J; bases unmatched to any gene: 8. Germline V gene sequence: CDR1 MNHEY, CDR2 SVGAGI. This sequence originates from a woman of 80 years or more in a cohort sampled during active or convalescent COVID-19. Sequencing was performed on peripheral blood. The chain employs TRBV6-5 and TRBJ1-2; 7 nucleotides line up with TRBD1. The CDR3 coding sequence is TGTGCCAGCAGTTACGACACAGGGGTAGGCGGCTACACCTTC. Translated, it gives CASSYDTGVGGYTF.